These 6 T cell receptor beta chains came from one sample sequenced in a study of T cell responses to AZD1222 COVID-19 vaccine. Using immunoSEQ multiplex PCR, the repertoire was profiled, and TCRdb retains in-frame clones only, with some absent. The sample has about 120,000 clones; about 90% are singletons. The sample in question was peripheral blood, obtained 28 days after the second AZD1222 dose. The receptors shown here come from an adult who received the AZD1222 COVID-19 vaccine.

The J gene is TRBJ1-2, the V gene TRBV18, with D possibly matching TRBD1 (5 bases). The germline CDR1 and CDR2 sequences are KGHSH and LQKENI. This CDR3 has 14 residues. Trimming cost V 6 bases and J 4 bases, with 15 bases left between them. CDR3 DNA: TGTGCCAGCTCCCCAGACAGTCTTGTCTATGGCTACACCTTC. It yields the protein CASSPDSLVYGYTF.

The chain uses TRBV15 and TRBJ2-5; 11 nucleotides agree with TRBD1. The CDR3 has 15 amino acids. The germline V gene has CDR1 LNHNV and CDR2 YYDKDF (reference sequence). V shed 1 base, J shed 7 bases, and the junction held 5 bases outside the gene matches. The CDR3 spells CATSRAGQGGGTQYF. DNA of the CDR3: TGTGCCACCAGCAGAGCGGGACAGGGGGGTGGGACCCAGTACTTC.

This chain uses TRBV2 with TRBJ2-2, with D possibly matching TRBD1 (5 bases). The length of the CDR3 is 14 residues. Per germline, CDR1 SNHLY and CDR2 FYNNEI. V was clipped by 6 bases and J by 3 bases, with 11 bases between them. The CDR3 bases are TGTGCCAGCAGGTCCACAGGTCACACCGGGGAGCTGTTTTTT. Protein product: CASRSTGHTGELFF.

The rearrangement uses TRBV18 and TRBJ2-7; D might be TRBD2 (5 bases). CDR1 is KGHSH and CDR2 is LQKENI in the germline V gene. CDR3 length equals 15 residues. Trimming shortened V by 4 bases and J by 5 bases, and 18 bases separated the two germline ends. The CDR3 spells CASSRSGISWDEQYF. In DNA form, the CDR3 reads TGTGCCAGCTCACGCTCGGGGATTTCTTGGGACGAGCAGTACTTC.

The rearrangement uses TRBV29-1 and TRBJ2-7, with TRBD2 identical over 11 bases. The CDR3 length is 15 residues. Germline assignment: CDR1 SQVTM and CDR2 ANQGSEA. V shed 6 bases, J shed 0 bases, and the junction held 7 bases outside the gene matches. In DNA, the CDR3 is TGCAGCGTGGTTAGCGGGAGGGTAAGCTCCTACGAGCAGTACTTC. Translated: CSVVSGRVSSYEQYF.

The chain recombines TRBV29-1 with TRBJ2-7; D is possibly TRBD2 (6 bases). Trimming removed 4 bases at V and 0 bases at J, with 22 bases between. There are 17 residues in the CDR3. Per the germline V gene, CDR1 is SQVTM and CDR2 is ANQGSEA. CDR3 region: CSVAKRRTGLSSYEQYF. Written as DNA, the CDR3 is TGCAGCGTTGCGAAGCGCAGAACGGGACTTTCCTCCTACGAGCAGTACTTC.